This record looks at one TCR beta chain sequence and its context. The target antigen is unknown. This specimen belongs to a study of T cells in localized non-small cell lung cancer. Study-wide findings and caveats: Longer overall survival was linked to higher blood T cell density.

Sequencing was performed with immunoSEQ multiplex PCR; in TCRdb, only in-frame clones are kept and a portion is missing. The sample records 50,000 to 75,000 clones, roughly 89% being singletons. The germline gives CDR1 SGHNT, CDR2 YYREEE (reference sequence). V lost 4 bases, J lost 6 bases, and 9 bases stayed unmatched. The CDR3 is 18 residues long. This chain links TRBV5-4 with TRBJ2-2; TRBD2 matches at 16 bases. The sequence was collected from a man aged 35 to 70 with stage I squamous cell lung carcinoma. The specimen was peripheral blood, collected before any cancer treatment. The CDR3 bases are TGTGCCAGCAGCCCCGGGGGGACTAGCGGGAGGGAGGCCGGGGAGCTGTTTTTT. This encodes CASSPGGTSGREAGELFF.